The 13 T cell receptor beta chains below come from one sample, sequenced in a study of CD8 T cells in Susac syndrome. The authors reverse transcribed about 0.5 to 1 ug RNA with random hexamers. From the immunoSEQ multiplex PCR reads, TCRdb called clonotypes with MiXCR, one entry per CDR3 protein. In the table there are approximately 120,000 distinct CDR3 sequences, about 95% of which are singletons. The material sequenced was CD4+ T cells from PBMCs. The receptor set was obtained from a human donor in good health.

V and J are TRBV10-3 and TRBJ2-1; D is tentatively TRBD1 or TRBD2 (5 bases each). With 6 bases removed from V and 10 bases from J, the gap between germline ends came to 16 bases. This CDR3 has 13 residues. CDR1 and CDR2 (germline): ENHRY, SYGVKD. The CDR3 protein is CAISFRGQGEQFF. The CDR3 coding sequence is TGTGCCATCAGCTTCCGGGGCCAAGGCGAGCAGTTCTTC.

This chain uses TRBV9 with TRBJ2-1, with D possibly being TRBD2 (6 bases). The CDR3 runs to 15 residues. The V gene's germline CDR1 is SGDLS and CDR2 YYNGEE. V was trimmed by 4 bases and J by 2 bases, leaving 13 bases between them. The CDR3, as DNA: TGTGCCAGCAGCCCCATGGGGACTCCCTACAATGAGCAGTTCTTC. As protein: CASSPMGTPYNEQFF. Filled out from reference TRBV9 and TRBJ2-1, the complete variable domain reads DSGVTQTPKHLITATGQRVTLRCSPRSGDLSVYWYQQSLDQGLQFLIQYYNGEERAKGNILERFSAQQFPDLHSELNLSSLELGDSALYFCASSPMGTPYNEQFFGPGTRLTVL.

The rearrangement joins TRBV2 to TRBJ1-1, with D perhaps matching TRBD1 (5 bases). This CDR3 contains 12 residues. The germline V gene has CDR1 SNHLY and CDR2 FYNNEI. Deletions cut 6 bases from V and 12 bases from J, with 17 bases between. CDR3 nucleotide sequence: TGTGCCAGCAGCGTCGACAGTTCTCTCCCTTTCTTT. Translating gives CASSVDSSLPFF.

The gene calls are TRBV20-1 and TRBJ1-5, with D possibly TRBD1 on 6 matching bases. The ends were cut back, 1 base at V and 6 bases at J, with 13 bases in the middle. The CDR3 is 14 amino acids. Per germline, CDR1 DFQATT and CDR2 SNEGSKA (reference sequence). CDR3 residues: CSARGRTVGQPQHF. In nucleotides, the CDR3 is TGCAGTGCTAGAGGCCGGACAGTAGGTCAGCCCCAGCATTTT.

CDR3 region: CASSQTGLAYEQYF. CDR3 DNA sequence: TGCGCCAGCAGCCAGACAGGTCTTGCCTACGAGCAGTACTTC. J is TRBJ2-7 and V is TRBV5-1; TRBD1 is a possible D gene (6 bases). The germline V gene has CDR1 SGHRS and CDR2 YFSETQ. The ends were cut back, 4 bases at V and 2 bases at J, with 13 bases in the middle. The CDR3 runs to 14 residues.

This clonotype was picked up one time. The rearrangement uses TRBV13 and TRBJ2-7; no clear D. Per the germline V gene, CDR1 is PRHDT and CDR2 is FYEKMQ (reference sequence). Trimming stripped 5 bases from V and 1 base from J, with 12 bases between. The CDR3 loop spans 14 amino acids. This CDR3 is CASSLRHASYEQYF. DNA of the CDR3: TGTGCCAGCAGCCTAAGACACGCTTCCTACGAGCAGTACTTC.

The rearrangement uses TRBV5-1 and TRBJ2-5; D is tentatively TRBD1 or TRBD2 (5 bases each). V was pared by 4 bases and J by 5 bases, with 18 bases between. This CDR3 is 15 amino acids long. CDR1 SGHRS and CDR2 YFSETQ come from the germline V gene. The CDR3 DNA is TGCGCCAGCAGCCCCGGGGCAGGAAGATCCGAGACCCAGTACTTC. Its protein product is CASSPGAGRSETQYF.

V is TRBV3-1 and J is TRBJ2-3; D is undetermined. The CDR3 covers 11 residues. V dropped 0 bases and J dropped 9 bases, with 4 bases sitting between them. Germline loops: CDR1 LGHDT, CDR2 YNNKEL (reference sequence). CDR3 protein: CASSQDTTQYF. The CDR3 DNA sequence: TGTGCCAGCAGCCAAGATACGACGCAGTATTTT.

V is TRBV5-1 and J is TRBJ1-5; no reliable D call. This CDR3 comprises 13 residues. Germline V gives CDR1 SGHRS, CDR2 YFSETQ. Deletions cut 0 bases from V and 8 bases from J, with 9 bases between. DNA of the CDR3: TGCGCCAGCAGCTTGGTAGTCGGGGAGCCCCAGCATTTT. Residues: CASSLVVGEPQHF.

J is TRBJ2-7 and V is TRBV3-1; tentatively, D is TRBD1 (7 bases). The ends were cut back, 1 base at V and 2 bases at J, with 12 bases in the middle. CDR1 and CDR2 (germline): LGHDT, YNNKEL (reference sequence). The CDR3 is 15 residues long. The CDR3 protein is CASSQAAGGTYEQYF. The CDR3 DNA is TGTGCCAGCAGCCAAGCGGCAGGGGGGACCTACGAGCAGTACTTC.

The chain is built from TRBV6-5 and TRBJ2-5; no definite D call. V lost 5 bases and J lost 1, with 2 bases in between. The CDR3 loop spans 11 amino acids. Germline V gene data show CDR1 as MNHEY and CDR2 as SVGAGI. The CDR3 sequence is CASSAQETQYF. DNA for the CDR3: TGTGCCAGCAGTGCCCAAGAGACCCAGTACTTC.

The rearrangement uses TRBV18 and TRBJ2-6, with D maybe TRBD2 (6 bases). Germline CDR1 reads KGHSH; CDR2 reads LQKENI. This CDR3 region has 18 residues. The V end was cut by 2 bases, the J end by 0 bases, with 14 bases between. The CDR3 sequence is CASSPVAGTRSGANVLTF. CDR3 bases: TGTGCCAGCTCACCAGTCGCGGGGACGCGCTCTGGGGCCAACGTCCTGACTTTC.

This clonotype was counted a single time. The chain combines TRBV6-4 with TRBJ1-1, with D possibly TRBD1 on 5 matching bases. In germline, CDR1 is MRHNA, CDR2 SNTAGT. V lost 6 bases and J 1 base, leaving 15 bases between the germline ends. The CDR3 covers 15 residues. The CDR3 sequence: CASRRDGWQNTEAFF. The CDR3 bases are TGTGCCAGCAGGAGGGACGGCTGGCAGAACACTGAAGCTTTCTTT.